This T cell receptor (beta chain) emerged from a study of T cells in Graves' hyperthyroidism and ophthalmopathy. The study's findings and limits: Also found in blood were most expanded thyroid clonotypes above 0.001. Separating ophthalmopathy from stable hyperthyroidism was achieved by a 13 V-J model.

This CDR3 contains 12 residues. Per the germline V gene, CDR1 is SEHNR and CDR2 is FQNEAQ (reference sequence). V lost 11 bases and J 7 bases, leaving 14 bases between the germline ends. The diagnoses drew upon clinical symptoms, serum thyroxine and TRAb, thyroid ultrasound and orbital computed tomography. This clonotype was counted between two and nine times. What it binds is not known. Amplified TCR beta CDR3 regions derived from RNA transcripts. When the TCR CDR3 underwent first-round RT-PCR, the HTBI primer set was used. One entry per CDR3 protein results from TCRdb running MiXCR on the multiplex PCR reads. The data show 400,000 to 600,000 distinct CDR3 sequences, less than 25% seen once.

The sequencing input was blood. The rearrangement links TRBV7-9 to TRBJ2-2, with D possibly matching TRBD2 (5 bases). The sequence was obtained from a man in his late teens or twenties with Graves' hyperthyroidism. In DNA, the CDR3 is TGTGCCTCTAATCCCGGGAACGGGGAGCTGTTTTTT. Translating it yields CASNPGNGELFF.